The 20 T cell receptor beta chains below were found in one sample sequenced in a study of T cells in Graves' hyperthyroidism and ophthalmopathy. Using RNA transcripts as the source, TCR beta CDR3 regions were amplified. TCR CDR3 underwent first-round RT-PCR with the HTBI primer set. TCRdb re-called the multiplex PCR reads with MiXCR, one entry per CDR3 protein. The sample shows about 360,000 distinct CDR3 sequences, less than 15% of them seen only once. Sequencing used blood. These receptors originate from a man aged 25-45 years with Graves' hyperthyroidism that later progressed to Graves' ophthalmopathy.

The sample holds many counts of this clonotype. The genes are TRBV20-1 and TRBJ2-2; unclear D gene. V lost 3 bases and J lost 7, with 12 bases in between. This CDR3 contains 13 residues. In germline, CDR1 is DFQATT, CDR2 SNEGSKA (reference sequence). CDR3 bases: TGCAGTGCTAGCCGGGTCGCTCGCGGGGAGCTGTTTTTT. It is translated as CSASRVARGELFF.

The table lists this clonotype with many counts. This chain links TRBV6-1 with TRBJ1-5; maybe TRBD1 (6 bases). The CDR3 is made up of 14 amino acids. The V end lost 6 bases, the J end lost 3 bases, and 12 bases lay between the germline ends. Germline CDR1 MNHNS, CDR2 SASEGT. The CDR3 coding sequence is TGTGCCAGCAGGGCGGGGGCCTCCAATCAGCCCCAGCATTTT. Translating it yields CASRAGASNQPQHF.

This sequence joins TRBV28 and TRBJ2-3, with D unresolved. Trimming took 7 bases from V and 0 from J, leaving 8 bases between them. This CDR3 region has 13 residues. Germline CDR1 is MDHEN and CDR2 is SYDVKM. The CDR3 protein is CASNERSTDTQYF. The CDR3 region has the DNA TGTGCCAGCAATGAGAGGAGCACAGATACGCAGTATTTT. Full variable domain (rest looked up from reference TRBV28 and TRBJ2-3): DVKVTQSSRYLVKRTGEKVFLECVQDMDHENMFWYRQDPGLGLRLIYFSYDVKMKEKGDIPEGYSVSREKKERFSLILESASTNQTSMYLCASNERSTDTQYFGPGTRLTVL.

The chain has TRBV29-1 and TRBJ1-5, with D maybe TRBD1 (6 bases). Trimming took off 6 bases at V and 0 bases at J, with 12 bases between the two ends. The CDR3 has 14 amino acids. Per germline, CDR1 SQVTM and CDR2 ANQGSEA. CDR3 DNA sequence: TGCAGCGTCTCGACAGGTTATAGCAATCAGCCCCAGCATTTT. This gives the protein CSVSTGYSNQPQHF.

CDR3: CASSPGSGALTDTQYF. For the CDR3, the DNA is TGTGCCAGCAGCCCCGGGTCGGGGGCCCTCACAGATACGCAGTATTTT. This chain connects TRBV11-3 to TRBJ2-3, with D possibly called TRBD1 or TRBD2 (6 bases each). CDR3 length: 16 amino acids. V was pared by 5 bases and J by 2 bases, with 17 bases between. The germline V gene has CDR1 SGHNT and CDR2 YENEEA.

This clonotype has a count of ten or more. This rearrangement joins TRBV14 to TRBJ2-7; no clear D gene. Germline V CDR1 and CDR2: SGHDN, FVKESK. The CDR3 loop spans 13 amino acids. Trimming cost V 1 base and J 2 bases, with 6 bases left between them. CDR3 DNA sequence: TGTGCCAGCAGCCAAGTTTTGGCCTACGAGCAGTACTTC. Protein sequence: CASSQVLAYEQYF. Based on the CDR3 plus reference TRBV14 and TRBJ2-7, the full variable domain is EAGVTQFPSHSVIEKGQTVTLRCDPISGHDNLYWYRRVMGKEIKFLLHFVKESKQDESGMPNNRFLAERTGGTYSTLKVQPAELEDSGVYFCASSQVLAYEQYFGPGTRLTVT.

The rearrangement links TRBV20-1 to TRBJ1-3, with D unresolved. Trimming took 3 bases from V and 2 from J, leaving 11 bases between them. The CDR3 sequence is 14 residues long. Germline CDR1 reads DFQATT; CDR2 reads SNEGSKA (reference sequence). CDR3 bases: TGCAGTGCTAGGGACCAAGCCCCTGGAAACACCATATATTTT. Encoded protein: CSARDQAPGNTIYF.

In this sample, this clonotype turned up a few times. This rearrangement joins TRBV30 to TRBJ1-2; TRBD1 is a possible D gene (5 bases). This CDR3 spans 11 amino acids. Deletions cut 4 bases from V and 8 bases from J, with 11 bases between. Germline V gene sequence: CDR1 GTSNPN, CDR2 SVGIG (reference sequence). The CDR3 reads CAWTQGGGYTF. In nucleotides, the CDR3 is TGTGCCTGGACCCAGGGAGGGGGCTACACCTTC.

This clonotype was seen more than once but under ten times. This chain joins TRBV3-1 and TRBJ2-5; D not certain. Germline-derived CDR1 and CDR2 are LGHDT and YNNKEL (reference sequence). Trimming stripped 0 bases from V and 0 bases from J, with 8 bases between. The CDR3 loop spans 15 amino acids. For the CDR3, the DNA is TGTGCCAGCAGCCAAGATCTACTTTACCAAGAGACCCAGTACTTC. This encodes CASSQDLLYQETQYF.

The gene calls are TRBV7-9 and TRBJ2-1; 9 bases align to TRBD1. The better agreement between TRBJ2-7 and the DNA end casts doubt on the J call. Germline assignment: CDR1 SEHNR and CDR2 FQNEAQ (reference sequence). The CDR3 has 15 residues. In DNA form, the CDR3 reads TGTGCCAGCAGCTTAGCGGGGACAGGGCTGAATGAGCAGTACTTC. It yields the protein CASSLAGTGLNEQYF.

There are many counts of this clonotype. The V and J genes are TRBV6-1 and TRBJ2-5, with no clear D. Looked up from germline, CDR1 is MNHNS and CDR2 is SASEGT. This CDR3 spans 18 amino acids. Trimming left V 6 bases short and J 2 bases short, with 25 bases between. CDR3 amino acids: CASSQRLWTGSEQETQYF. CDR3 nucleotides: TGTGCCAGCAGCCAACGCCTTTGGACGGGCAGTGAGCAAGAGACCCAGTACTTC.

This clonotype was recorded many times. This chain joins TRBV6-1 and TRBJ2-5; 7 positions match TRBD1. Germline CDR1 reads MNHNS; CDR2 reads SASEGT. The CDR3 runs 17 residues. Unmatched junction bases numbered 12, after V lost 1 base and J lost 4 bases. The CDR3 is CASSEDGTAPSRETQYF. The CDR3 region has the DNA TGTGCCAGCAGTGAAGATGGGACAGCACCCTCGAGAGAGACCCAGTACTTC.

Points on this clonotype: One junction end disagrees with the germline gene, perhaps due to a read error. The V gene is TRBV7-9, the J gene TRBJ1-4; D is perhaps TRBD1 (6 bases). Germline lookup yields CDR1 SEHNR and CDR2 FQNEAQ (reference sequence). The CDR3 length is 18 residues. As DNA, the CDR3 is TGCGCCAGCAGCCGACTATCAAGACAGGCGTTATCTAATGAAAAACTGTTTTTT. Protein sequence: CASSRLSRQALSNEKLFF.

This clonotype was detected a few times. This rearrangement joins TRBV4-1 to TRBJ2-3; TRBD1 is a possible D gene (6 bases). The V end lost 1 base, the J end lost 0 bases, and 11 bases lay between the germline ends. This CDR3 has 16 amino acids. Germline V gene data show CDR1 as MGHRA and CDR2 as YSYEKL. The CDR3 here is CASSQVFRGSTDTQYF. CDR3 sequence (DNA): TGCGCCAGCAGCCAAGTTTTCAGGGGAAGCACAGATACGCAGTATTTT.

The chain carries TRBV28 and TRBJ2-3; TRBD2 matches 9 bases. Unmatched junction bases numbered 18, after V lost 6 bases and J lost 5 bases. In germline, CDR1 is MDHEN, CDR2 SYDVKM. The CDR3 loop spans 18 amino acids. CDR3 in DNA: TGTGCCAGCAGGGGGATTGGCGGGAGGGCCAGAGTGGAAGATACGCAGTATTTT. This sequence encodes CASRGIGGRARVEDTQYF.

In this sample, this clonotype turned up once. The genes are TRBV12-3 or TRBV12-4 and TRBJ2-2, with D possibly called TRBD1 or TRBD2 (6 bases each). V lost 4 bases and J lost 5, with 17 bases in between. The CDR3 loop spans 16 amino acids. CDR3 residues: CASSSTRGGTTGELFF. CDR3 nucleotide sequence: TGTGCCAGCAGTTCCACGAGAGGGGGGACAACCGGGGAGCTGTTTTTT.

This clonotype has a count of ten or more. The J gene is TRBJ2-2, the V gene TRBV29-1; no definite D call. V was clipped by 4 bases and J by 1 base, with 7 bases between them. CDR3 length: 13 residues. From germline, CDR1 is SQVTM and CDR2 ANQGSEA. The CDR3 sequence is CSVGNRNTGELFF. In nucleotides, the CDR3 is TGCAGCGTTGGTAACAGGAACACCGGGGAGCTGTTTTTT.

This clonotype was seen repeatedly, ten times or more. V gene TRBV28 combines with J gene TRBJ2-1; 9 bases map to TRBD1. This CDR3 is built from 14 residues. Looked up from germline, CDR1 is MDHEN and CDR2 is SYDVKM. Germline trimming cut 5 bases from V and 7 bases from J; bases unmatched to any gene: 6. This CDR3 is CASSPWTGENEQFF. The DNA for the CDR3 is TGTGCCAGCAGTCCTTGGACAGGGGAGAATGAGCAGTTCTTC.

As DNA, the CDR3 is TGTGCCAGATTAACCACGGGCACGTTTGGAAACATTCAGTACTTC. It codes for CARLTTGTFGNIQYF. The genes are TRBV19 and TRBJ2-4; D ambiguous. The CDR3 runs 15 residues. Trimming pared 9 bases from V and 6 bases from J, leaving 21 bases between. Looked up from germline, CDR1 is LNHDA and CDR2 is SQIVND (reference sequence).

In its sample, this clonotype was seen a few times. The rearrangement joins TRBV30 to TRBJ2-7, with a weak D call TRBD2 (5 bases). CDR1 GTSNPN and CDR2 SVGIG come from the germline V gene (reference sequence). Trimming left V 5 bases short and J 6 bases short, with 14 bases between. There are 12 residues in the CDR3. DNA of the CDR3: TGTGCCTGGGGTAGAGGGTCGGGCGAGCAGTACTTC. It is translated as CAWGRGSGEQYF.